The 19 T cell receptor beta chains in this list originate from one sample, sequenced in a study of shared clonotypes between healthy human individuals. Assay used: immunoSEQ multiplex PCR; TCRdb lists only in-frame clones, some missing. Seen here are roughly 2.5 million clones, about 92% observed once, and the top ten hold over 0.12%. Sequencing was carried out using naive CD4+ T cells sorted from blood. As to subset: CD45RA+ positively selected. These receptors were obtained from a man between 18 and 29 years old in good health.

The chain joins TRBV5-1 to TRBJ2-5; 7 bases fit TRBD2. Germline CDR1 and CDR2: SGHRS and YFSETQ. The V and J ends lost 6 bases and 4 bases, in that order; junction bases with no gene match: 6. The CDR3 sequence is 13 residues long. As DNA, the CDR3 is TGCGCCAGCACCGGGGAGGGGAGAGAGACCCAGTACTTC. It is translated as CASTGEGRETQYF. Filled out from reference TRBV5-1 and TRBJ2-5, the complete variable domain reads KAGVTQTPRYLIKTRGQQVTLSCSPISGHRSVSWYQQTPGQGLQFLFEYFSETQRNKGNFPGRFSGRQFSNSRSEMNVSTLELGDSALYLCASTGEGRETQYFGPGTRLLVL.

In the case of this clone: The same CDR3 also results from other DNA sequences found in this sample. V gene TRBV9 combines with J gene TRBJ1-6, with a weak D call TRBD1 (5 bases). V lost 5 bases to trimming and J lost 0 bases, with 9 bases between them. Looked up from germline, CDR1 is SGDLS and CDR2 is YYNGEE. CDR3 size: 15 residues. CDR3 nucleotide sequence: TGTGCCAGCAGTACAGGTAGCTCCTATAATTCACCCCTCCACTTT. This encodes CASSTGSSYNSPLHF.

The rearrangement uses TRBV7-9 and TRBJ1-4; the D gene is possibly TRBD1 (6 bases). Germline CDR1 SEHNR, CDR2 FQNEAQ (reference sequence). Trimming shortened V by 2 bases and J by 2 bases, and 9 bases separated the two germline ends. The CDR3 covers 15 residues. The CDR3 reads CASSLNRATNEKLFF. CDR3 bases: TGTGCCAGCAGCTTAAACAGGGCCACTAATGAAAAACTGTTTTTT. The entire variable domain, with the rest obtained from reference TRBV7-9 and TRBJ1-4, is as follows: DTGVSQNPRHKITKRGQNVTFRCDPISEHNRLYWYRQTLGQGPEFLTYFQNEAQLEKSRLLSDRFSAERPKGSFSTLEIQRTEQGDSAMYLCASSLNRATNEKLFFGSGTQLSVL.

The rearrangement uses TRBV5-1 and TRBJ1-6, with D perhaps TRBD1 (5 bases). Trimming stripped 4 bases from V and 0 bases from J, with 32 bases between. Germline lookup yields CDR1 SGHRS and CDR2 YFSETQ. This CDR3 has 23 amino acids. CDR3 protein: CASSPGPTWGRASQSSYNSPLHF. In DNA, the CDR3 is TGCGCCAGCAGCCCTGGACCTACTTGGGGGAGGGCGTCGCAGAGCTCCTATAATTCACCCCTCCACTTT.

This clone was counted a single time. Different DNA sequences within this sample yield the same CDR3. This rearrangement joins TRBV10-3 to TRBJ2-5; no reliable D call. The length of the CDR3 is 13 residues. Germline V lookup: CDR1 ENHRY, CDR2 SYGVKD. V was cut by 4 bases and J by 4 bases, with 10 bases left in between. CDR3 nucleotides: TGTGCCATCAGTGGTGGCGACCGAGAGACCCAGTACTTC. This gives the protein CAISGGDRETQYF.

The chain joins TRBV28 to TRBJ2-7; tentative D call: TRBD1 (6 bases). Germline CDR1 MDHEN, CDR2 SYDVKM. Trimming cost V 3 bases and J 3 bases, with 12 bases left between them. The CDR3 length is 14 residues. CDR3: CASSFGTQIYEQYF. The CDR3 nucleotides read TGTGCCAGCAGTTTCGGGACACAGATCTACGAGCAGTACTTC.

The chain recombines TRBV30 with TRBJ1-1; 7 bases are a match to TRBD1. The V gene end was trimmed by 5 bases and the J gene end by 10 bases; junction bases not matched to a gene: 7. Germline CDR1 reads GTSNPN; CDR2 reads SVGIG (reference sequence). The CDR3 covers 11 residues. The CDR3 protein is CAWARDSIAFF. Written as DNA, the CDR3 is TGTGCCTGGGCTAGGGACAGTATAGCTTTCTTT.

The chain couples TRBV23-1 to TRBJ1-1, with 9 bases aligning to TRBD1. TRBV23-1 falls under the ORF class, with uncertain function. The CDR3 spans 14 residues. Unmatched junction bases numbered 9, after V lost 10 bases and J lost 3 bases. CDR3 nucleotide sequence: TGCGCCACCCTACGGACAGGGGAGGACACTGAAGCTTTCTTT. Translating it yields CATLRTGEDTEAFF.

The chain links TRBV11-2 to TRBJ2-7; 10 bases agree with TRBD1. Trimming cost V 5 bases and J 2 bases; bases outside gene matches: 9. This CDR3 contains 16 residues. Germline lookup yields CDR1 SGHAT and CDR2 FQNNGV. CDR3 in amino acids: CASSLSTGTGAYEQYF. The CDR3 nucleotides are TGTGCCAGCAGCCTATCAACCGGGACAGGGGCCTACGAGCAGTACTTC.

DNA for the CDR3: TGCGCCAGCAGCTTAGGCGGGGGGCGCCCAGATACGCAGTATTTT. This codes for CASSLGGGRPDTQYF. This chain links TRBV5-1 with TRBJ2-3; 8 bases fit TRBD2. Germline V gene sequence: CDR1 SGHRS, CDR2 YFSETQ. After removal of 2 bases from V and 4 bases from J, the junction contained 6 bases not matched to a gene. This CDR3 contains 15 residues.

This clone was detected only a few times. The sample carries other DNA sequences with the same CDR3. Written as DNA, the CDR3 is TGTGCCAGCAGCCGGACAGGGGGCAATCAGCCCCAGCATTTT. It encodes CASSRTGGNQPQHF. The rearrangement joins TRBV6-5 to TRBJ1-5, with TRBD1 matching over 9 bases. The CDR3 extends over 14 amino acids. Per the germline V gene, CDR1 is MNHEY and CDR2 is SVGAGI. The V and J ends lost 6 bases and 2 bases, in that order; junction bases with no gene match: 2.

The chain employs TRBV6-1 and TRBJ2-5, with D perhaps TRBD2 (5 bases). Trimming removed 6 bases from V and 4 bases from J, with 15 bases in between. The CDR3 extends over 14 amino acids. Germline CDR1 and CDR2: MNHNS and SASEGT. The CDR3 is CASRTQLGSETQYF. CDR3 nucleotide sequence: TGTGCCAGCAGGACCCAACTAGGGTCAGAGACCCAGTACTTC.

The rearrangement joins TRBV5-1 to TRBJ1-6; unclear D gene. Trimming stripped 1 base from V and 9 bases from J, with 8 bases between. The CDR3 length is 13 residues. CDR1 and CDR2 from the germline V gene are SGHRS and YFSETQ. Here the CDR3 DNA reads TGCGCCAGCAGCTTGAATGGGATTTCACCCCTCCACTTT. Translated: CASSLNGISPLHF.

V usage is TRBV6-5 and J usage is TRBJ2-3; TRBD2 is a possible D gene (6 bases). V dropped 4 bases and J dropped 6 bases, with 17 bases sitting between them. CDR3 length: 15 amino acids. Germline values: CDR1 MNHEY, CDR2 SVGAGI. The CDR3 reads CASSSRGLGADTQYF. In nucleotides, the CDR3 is TGTGCCAGCAGTTCTAGGGGACTCGGTGCGGATACGCAGTATTTT.

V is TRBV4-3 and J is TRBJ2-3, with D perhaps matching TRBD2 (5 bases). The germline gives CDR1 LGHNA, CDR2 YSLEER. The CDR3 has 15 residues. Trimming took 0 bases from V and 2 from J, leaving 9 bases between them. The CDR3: CASSQDAGHTDTQYF. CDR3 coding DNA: TGCGCCAGCAGCCAAGACGCGGGCCACACAGATACGCAGTATTTT.

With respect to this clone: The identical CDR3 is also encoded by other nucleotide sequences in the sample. The CDR3 loop reads CASSVTGTDTQYF. CDR3 coding DNA: TGTGCCAGTAGTGTCACAGGGACAGATACGCAGTATTTT. The chain carries TRBV19 and TRBJ2-3, with a tentative D call TRBD1 (6 bases). Looked up from germline, CDR1 is LNHDA and CDR2 is SQIVND (reference sequence). This CDR3 contains 13 residues. V was cut by 5 bases and J by 3 bases, with 9 bases left in between.

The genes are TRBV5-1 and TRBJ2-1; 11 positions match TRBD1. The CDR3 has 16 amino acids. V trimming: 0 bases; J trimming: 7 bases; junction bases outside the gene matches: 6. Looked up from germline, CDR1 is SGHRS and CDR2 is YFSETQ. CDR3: CASSLGGQGAGNEQFF. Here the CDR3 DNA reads TGCGCCAGCAGCTTGGGAGGACAGGGGGCAGGGAATGAGCAGTTCTTC.

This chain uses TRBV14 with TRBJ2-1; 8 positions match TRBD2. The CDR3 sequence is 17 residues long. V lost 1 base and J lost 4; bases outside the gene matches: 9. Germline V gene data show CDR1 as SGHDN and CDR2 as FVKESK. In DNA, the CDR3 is TGTGCCAGCAGCCAAGTGGGGAGCGGGGGCGGATACAATGAGCAGTTCTTC. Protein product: CASSQVGSGGGYNEQFF.

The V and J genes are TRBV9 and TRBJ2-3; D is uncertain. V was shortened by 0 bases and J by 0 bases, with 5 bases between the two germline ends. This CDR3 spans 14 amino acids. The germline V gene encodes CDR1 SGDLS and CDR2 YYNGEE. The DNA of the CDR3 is TGTGCCAGCAGCGTAGGGTACAGCACAGATACGCAGTATTTT. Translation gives CASSVGYSTDTQYF.